A selection of T cell receptor beta chains follows, all from one sample in a study of blood T cell repertoires in COVID-19. Measured with immunoSEQ multiplex PCR; TCRdb has only the in-frame clones, and not every one. The sample consists of 150,000 to 200,000 clones, roughly 80% of them appearing once. The specimen sequenced was peripheral blood. The receptor source for this set is a man between 60 and 75 years old with acute or convalescent COVID-19. Both conserved end residues are part of each CDR3. The order of the fields is CDR3 length, J gene, D gene, V gene, clone size, CDR3 DNA, CDR3 protein. A D gene is named only where the DNA matches it firmly. Clone size, where shown, is once, few, many, or a class for clones that have expanded.

CDR3 length: 15; J gene: TRBJ1-6; D gene: TRBD1; V gene: TRBV11-2; clone size: -; CDR3 DNA: TGTGCCAGCAGCCCACAGGGGGAGGGAGATTCACCCCTCCACTTT; CDR3 protein: CASSPQGEGDSPLHF
CDR3 length: 15; J gene: TRBJ2-1; D gene: -; V gene: TRBV7-3; clone size: few; CDR3 DNA: TGTGCCAGCAGCTTAGGTGGCGGGGATTACAATGAGCAGTTCTTC; CDR3 protein: CASSLGGGDYNEQFF
CDR3 length: 13; J gene: TRBJ1-5; D gene: -; V gene: TRBV27; clone size: -; CDR3 DNA: TGTGCCAGCAGTTTAAGGGGTGCTCAGCCCCAGCATTTT; CDR3 protein: CASSLRGAQPQHF
CDR3 length: 15; J gene: TRBJ2-7; D gene: -; V gene: TRBV4-1; clone size: -; CDR3 DNA: TGCGCCAGCAGCCAAGTGCAGGGAGGAAGGTACGAGCAGTACTTC; CDR3 protein: CASSQVQGGRYEQYF
CDR3 length: 12; J gene: TRBJ2-7; D gene: -; V gene: TRBV13; clone size: -; CDR3 DNA: TGTGCCAGCAGCAAGGGGTTCTACGAGCAGTACTTC; CDR3 protein: CASSKGFYEQYF
CDR3 length: 14; J gene: TRBJ1-6; D gene: -; V gene: TRBV2; clone size: -; CDR3 DNA: TGTGCCAGCATGGACAGCTCCTATAATTCACCCCTCCACTTT; CDR3 protein: CASMDSSYNSPLHF
CDR3 length: 15; J gene: TRBJ1-5; D gene: -; V gene: TRBV6-2/TRBV6-3; clone size: -; CDR3 DNA: TGTGCCAGCAGTTATTGGCAGGGTTTAGGACAGCCCCAGCATTTT; CDR3 protein: CASSYWQGLGQPQHF
CDR3 length: 15; J gene: TRBJ1-5; D gene: -; V gene: TRBV2; clone size: -; CDR3 DNA: TGTGCCAGCGTCCCGAGCCGGACTGCGGATCAGCCCCAGCATTTT; CDR3 protein: CASVPSRTADQPQHF
CDR3 length: 17; J gene: TRBJ1-4; D gene: -; V gene: TRBV27; clone size: -; CDR3 DNA: TGTGCCAGCAGTTTACTAGGGGAGGGTGCAACTAATGAAAAACTGTTTTTT; CDR3 protein: CASSLLGEGATNEKLFF
CDR3 length: 14; J gene: TRBJ2-7; D gene: TRBD2; V gene: TRBV4-3; clone size: -; CDR3 DNA: TGCGCCAGCAGCCAAGACTTCGGGGGGGACGAGCAGTACTTC; CDR3 protein: CASSQDFGGDEQYF
CDR3 length: 12; J gene: TRBJ1-2; D gene: TRBD1; V gene: TRBV2; clone size: -; CDR3 DNA: TGTGCCAGCAGGACAGGGACCGCTGGCTACACCTTC; CDR3 protein: CASRTGTAGYTF
CDR3 length: 14; J gene: TRBJ1-5; D gene: TRBD1; V gene: TRBV6-6; clone size: few; CDR3 DNA: TGTGCCAGCAGTACACAGGGGGTGAGGCAGCCCCAGCATTTT; CDR3 protein: CASSTQGVRQPQHF
CDR3 length: 13; J gene: TRBJ1-2; D gene: -; V gene: TRBV30; clone size: -; CDR3 DNA: TGTGCCTGGAGCCCCGGCAGGGACTATGGCTACACCTTC; CDR3 protein: CAWSPGRDYGYTF
CDR3 length: 14; J gene: TRBJ1-2; D gene: -; V gene: TRBV6-2/TRBV6-3; clone size: -; CDR3 DNA: TGTGCCAGCAGTTCCCCTGGCAGGAACTATGGCTACACCTTC; CDR3 protein: CASSSPGRNYGYTF
CDR3 length: 13; J gene: TRBJ1-1; D gene: -; V gene: TRBV12-3/TRBV12-4; clone size: -; CDR3 DNA: TGTGCCAGCAGTTTACCGGGGAGAACTGAAGCTTTCTTT; CDR3 protein: CASSLPGRTEAFF
CDR3 length: 15; J gene: TRBJ2-3; D gene: -; V gene: TRBV21-1; clone size: -; CDR3 DNA: TGTGCCAGCAGGGGACAGGGTGGGGTTACAGATACGCAGTATTTT; CDR3 protein: CASRGQGGVTDTQYF
CDR3 length: 13; J gene: TRBJ2-7; D gene: TRBD1; V gene: TRBV18; clone size: -; CDR3 DNA: TGTGCCAGCTCGCCTATACAGGGGAGCGAGCAGTACTTC; CDR3 protein: CASSPIQGSEQYF
CDR3 length: 15; J gene: TRBJ1-2; D gene: -; V gene: TRBV28; clone size: -; CDR3 DNA: TGTGCCAGCAGCGAACCGGACAGTGCGAGATATGGCTACACCTTC; CDR3 protein: CASSEPDSARYGYTF
CDR3 length: 15; J gene: TRBJ2-1; D gene: -; V gene: TRBV7-3; clone size: -; CDR3 DNA: TGTGCCAGCAGCGCCCGACTAGACTCCTACAATGAGCAGTTCTTC; CDR3 protein: CASSARLDSYNEQFF
CDR3 length: 12; J gene: TRBJ2-7; D gene: -; V gene: TRBV10-3; clone size: -; CDR3 DNA: TGTGCCATCAGTCCCCAGGGAAGGGAGCAGTACTTC; CDR3 protein: CAISPQGREQYF
CDR3 length: 17; J gene: TRBJ2-7; D gene: -; V gene: TRBV7-8; clone size: -; CDR3 DNA: TGTGCCAGCAGCTCGGACCTTGGGGGGGCCGCGACCTACGAGCAGTACTTC; CDR3 protein: CASSSDLGGAATYEQYF
CDR3 length: 15; J gene: TRBJ2-2; D gene: -; V gene: TRBV18; clone size: -; CDR3 DNA: TGTGCCAGCTCACCCACTAAGCATAACACCGGGGAGCTGTTTTTT; CDR3 protein: CASSPTKHNTGELFF
CDR3 length: 16; J gene: TRBJ2-1; D gene: -; V gene: TRBV21-1; clone size: -; CDR3 DNA: TGTGCCAGCAGCGCCCGGGACAGGGGGCGCGAGAGTGAGCAGTTCTTC; CDR3 protein: CASSARDRGRESEQFF
CDR3 length: 17; J gene: TRBJ2-7; D gene: TRBD2; V gene: TRBV7-2; clone size: -; CDR3 DNA: TGTGCCAGCAGCCAAACTAGCGGGGGGGGGAACTCCTACGAGCAGTACTTC; CDR3 protein: CASSQTSGGGNSYEQYF
CDR3 length: 14; J gene: TRBJ1-5; D gene: TRBD1; V gene: TRBV25-1; clone size: -; CDR3 DNA: TGTGCCAGCAGCAAACAGGGGACTAATCAGCCCCAGCATTTT; CDR3 protein: CASSKQGTNQPQHF
CDR3 length: 13; J gene: TRBJ2-1; D gene: -; V gene: TRBV5-4; clone size: -; CDR3 DNA: TGTGCCAGCAGCTTGGCCCTGTACAATGAGCAGTTCTTC; CDR3 protein: CASSLALYNEQFF
CDR3 length: 14; J gene: TRBJ1-5; D gene: -; V gene: TRBV9; clone size: -; CDR3 DNA: TGTGCCAGCAGCGTAGGGCTGAGCAATCAGCCCCAGCATTTT; CDR3 protein: CASSVGLSNQPQHF
CDR3 length: 15; J gene: TRBJ2-3; D gene: -; V gene: TRBV7-3; clone size: -; CDR3 DNA: TGTGCCAGCAGCTTAACTGGGGCAGTTTCAGATACGCAGTATTTT; CDR3 protein: CASSLTGAVSDTQYF
CDR3 length: 17; J gene: TRBJ2-5; D gene: TRBD2; V gene: TRBV9; clone size: -; CDR3 DNA: TGTGCCAGCAGCTCCCAGGGGCGGGGGGGCCTTGGAGAGACCCAGTACTTC; CDR3 protein: CASSSQGRGGLGETQYF
CDR3 length: 19; J gene: TRBJ2-3; D gene: TRBD2; V gene: TRBV13; clone size: -; CDR3 DNA: TGTGCCAGCAGCTTATTGGGACTAGCGGGGGACTCCCGCACAGATACGCAGTATTTT; CDR3 protein: CASSLLGLAGDSRTDTQYF
CDR3 length: 11; J gene: TRBJ2-7; D gene: -; V gene: TRBV25-1; clone size: -; CDR3 DNA: TGTGCCAGCAGTGATACCTACGAGCAGTACTTC; CDR3 protein: CASSDTYEQYF
CDR3 length: 15; J gene: TRBJ1-4; D gene: TRBD1; V gene: TRBV24-1; clone size: -; CDR3 DNA: TGTGCCACCAGTGACTCAAGACAGGGAGGCGAAAAACTGTTTTTT; CDR3 protein: CATSDSRQGGEKLFF
CDR3 length: 13; J gene: TRBJ1-1; D gene: -; V gene: TRBV19; clone size: -; CDR3 DNA: TGTGCCAGTAGTATAGAAGGGGAGGGGGGGGCTTTCTTT; CDR3 protein: CASSIEGEGGAFF
CDR3 length: 15; J gene: TRBJ1-4; D gene: -; V gene: TRBV2; clone size: once; CDR3 DNA: TGTGCCAGCCATGGGATACAGGACGCTAATGAAAAACTGTTTTTT; CDR3 protein: CASHGIQDANEKLFF
CDR3 length: 15; J gene: TRBJ2-1; D gene: TRBD2; V gene: TRBV11-3; clone size: once; CDR3 DNA: TGTGCCAGCAGCAAGGGACTAGCTTACCACAATGAGCAGTTCTTC; CDR3 protein: CASSKGLAYHNEQFF
CDR3 length: 18; J gene: TRBJ2-4; D gene: TRBD2; V gene: TRBV7-9; clone size: -; CDR3 DNA: TGTGCCAGCAGCTTAATCGGTCCCGGCGGGGGTCCCAAAAACATTCAGTACTTC; CDR3 protein: CASSLIGPGGGPKNIQYF
CDR3 length: 15; J gene: TRBJ1-4; D gene: -; V gene: TRBV5-1; clone size: -; CDR3 DNA: TGCGCCAGCAGCTTCCTTTCCCAGGATGGGGAAAAACTGTTTTTT; CDR3 protein: CASSFLSQDGEKLFF
CDR3 length: 14; J gene: TRBJ2-7; D gene: -; V gene: TRBV6-5; clone size: -; CDR3 DNA: TGTGCCAGCAGTTACAGGGGCCCCACCTACGAGCAGTACTTC; CDR3 protein: CASSYRGPTYEQYF
CDR3 length: 15; J gene: TRBJ1-6; D gene: -; V gene: TRBV5-4; clone size: few; CDR3 DNA: TGTGCCAGCAGCTTGAACAGGGTAGGGAATTCACCCCTCCACTTT; CDR3 protein: CASSLNRVGNSPLHF
CDR3 length: 11; J gene: TRBJ2-1; D gene: -; V gene: TRBV12-3/TRBV12-4; clone size: once; CDR3 DNA: TGTGCCAGCAGTCTTACTAGTGAGCAGTTCTTC; CDR3 protein: CASSLTSEQFF
CDR3 length: 13; J gene: TRBJ1-1; D gene: -; V gene: TRBV11-2; clone size: -; CDR3 DNA: TGTGCCAACAGCTTAAGGCAGGACACTGAAGCTTTCTTT; CDR3 protein: CANSLRQDTEAFF
CDR3 length: 15; J gene: TRBJ1-3; D gene: TRBD1; V gene: TRBV28; clone size: -; CDR3 DNA: TGTGCCAGCAGTTTCGACAGGGGCTCTGGAAACACCATATATTTT; CDR3 protein: CASSFDRGSGNTIYF
CDR3 length: 13; J gene: TRBJ2-7; D gene: TRBD1; V gene: TRBV19; clone size: -; CDR3 DNA: TGTGCCAGTAGTATTGGACAGGGCTACGAGCAGTACTTC; CDR3 protein: CASSIGQGYEQYF
CDR3 length: 15; J gene: TRBJ2-2; D gene: -; V gene: TRBV7-6; clone size: once; CDR3 DNA: TGTGCCAGCAGCTTAGCCAGGGCCGCGAACGGGGAGCTGTTTTTT; CDR3 protein: CASSLARAANGELFF
CDR3 length: 15; J gene: TRBJ1-1; D gene: -; V gene: TRBV19; clone size: -; CDR3 DNA: TGTGCCAGTAGTCCCCGAGGGGGATCCAACACTGAAGCTTTCTTT; CDR3 protein: CASSPRGGSNTEAFF
CDR3 length: 13; J gene: TRBJ1-2; D gene: TRBD1; V gene: TRBV30; clone size: few; CDR3 DNA: TGTGCCTGGAGTGTACAGGGGGGACAGGGCTACACCTTC; CDR3 protein: CAWSVQGGQGYTF
CDR3 length: 13; J gene: TRBJ1-2; D gene: -; V gene: TRBV11-2; clone size: -; CDR3 DNA: TGTGCCAGCAGTAGGGGCCGGAACTATGGCTACACCTTC; CDR3 protein: CASSRGRNYGYTF
CDR3 length: 15; J gene: TRBJ2-2; D gene: -; V gene: TRBV4-2; clone size: -; CDR3 DNA: TGTGCCAGCAGCCACCCGACAGGGAACACCGGGGAGCTGTTTTTT; CDR3 protein: CASSHPTGNTGELFF
CDR3 length: 13; J gene: TRBJ2-2; D gene: -; V gene: TRBV30; clone size: once; CDR3 DNA: TGTGCCTGGAGTCGGGAAGTGGCCGGGGAGCTGTTTTTT; CDR3 protein: CAWSREVAGELFF
CDR3 length: 15; J gene: TRBJ1-5; D gene: -; V gene: TRBV4-2; clone size: -; CDR3 DNA: TGTGCCAGCAGCCAAGTCGGACAGAACAATCAGCCCCAGCATTTT; CDR3 protein: CASSQVGQNNQPQHF
CDR3 length: 11; J gene: TRBJ1-1; D gene: -; V gene: TRBV7-9; clone size: -; CDR3 DNA: TGTGCCAGCAGCCTAAACACTGAAGCTTTCTTT; CDR3 protein: CASSLNTEAFF
CDR3 length: 14; J gene: TRBJ1-1; D gene: -; V gene: TRBV19; clone size: -; CDR3 DNA: TGTGCCAGTAGTGTGGGCACATCGAACACTGAAGCTTTCTTT; CDR3 protein: CASSVGTSNTEAFF
CDR3 length: 15; J gene: TRBJ2-1; D gene: TRBD1; V gene: TRBV19; clone size: -; CDR3 DNA: TGTGCCAGTACCACGGGACAGGGTTTCTACAATGAGCAGTTCTTC; CDR3 protein: CASTTGQGFYNEQFF
CDR3 length: 14; J gene: TRBJ2-7; D gene: TRBD1; V gene: TRBV19; clone size: -; CDR3 DNA: TGTGCCAGTAGTATCAAACAGGGGGCCTACGAGCAGTACTTC; CDR3 protein: CASSIKQGAYEQYF
CDR3 length: 15; J gene: TRBJ1-2; D gene: TRBD1; V gene: TRBV19; clone size: -; CDR3 DNA: TGTGCCAGTAGGACCATAGGACAGGGAGTTTATGGCTACACCTTC; CDR3 protein: CASRTIGQGVYGYTF
CDR3 length: 10; J gene: TRBJ1-1; D gene: -; V gene: TRBV29-1; clone size: -; CDR3 DNA: TGCAGCATAAGGAGGGGCGTTGATTTCTTT; CDR3 protein: CSIRRGVDFF
CDR3 length: 14; J gene: TRBJ1-2; D gene: TRBD1; V gene: TRBV7-8; clone size: -; CDR3 DNA: TGTGCCAGCAGCCCAGGACAGGGGATGGAGGGCTACACCTTC; CDR3 protein: CASSPGQGMEGYTF
CDR3 length: 16; J gene: TRBJ2-1; D gene: TRBD1; V gene: TRBV7-3; clone size: -; CDR3 DNA: TGTGCCAGCAGCTTAAACGGACAGGGCCTCTACAATGAGCAGTTCTTC; CDR3 protein: CASSLNGQGLYNEQFF
CDR3 length: 13; J gene: TRBJ1-5; D gene: TRBD1; V gene: TRBV12-3/TRBV12-4; clone size: -; CDR3 DNA: TGTGCCAGCCGGACAGGGTGGAATCAGCCCCAGCATTTT; CDR3 protein: CASRTGWNQPQHF
CDR3 length: 16; J gene: TRBJ1-1; D gene: -; V gene: TRBV18; clone size: -; CDR3 DNA: TGTGCCAGCTCACCACCGATTCAACAGAGGGACACTGAAGCTTTCTTT; CDR3 protein: CASSPPIQQRDTEAFF